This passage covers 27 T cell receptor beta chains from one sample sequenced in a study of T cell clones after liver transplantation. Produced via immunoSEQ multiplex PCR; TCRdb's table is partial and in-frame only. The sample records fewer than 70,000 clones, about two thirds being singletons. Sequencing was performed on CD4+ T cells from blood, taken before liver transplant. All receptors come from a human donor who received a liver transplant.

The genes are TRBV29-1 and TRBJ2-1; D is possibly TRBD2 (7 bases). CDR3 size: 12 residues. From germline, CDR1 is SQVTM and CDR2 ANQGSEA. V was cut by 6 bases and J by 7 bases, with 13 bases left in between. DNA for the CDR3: TGCAGCGTCCGGGGGGCGCGGAATGAGCAGTTCTTC. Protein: CSVRGARNEQFF.

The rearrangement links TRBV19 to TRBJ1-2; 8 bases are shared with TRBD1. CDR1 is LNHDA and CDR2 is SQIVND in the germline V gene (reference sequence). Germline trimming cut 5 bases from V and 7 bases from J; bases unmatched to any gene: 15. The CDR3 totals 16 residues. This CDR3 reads CASSPLDRAVTGGYTF. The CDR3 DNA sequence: TGTGCCAGTAGTCCGCTGGACAGGGCAGTAACGGGTGGCTACACCTTC.

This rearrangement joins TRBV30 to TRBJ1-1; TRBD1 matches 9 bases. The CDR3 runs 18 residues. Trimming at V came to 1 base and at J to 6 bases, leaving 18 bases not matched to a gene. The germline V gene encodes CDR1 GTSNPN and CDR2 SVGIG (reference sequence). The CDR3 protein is CAWSDVLGTGTLLAEAFF. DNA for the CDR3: TGTGCCTGGAGTGACGTCTTGGGGACAGGGACCCTCCTTGCTGAAGCTTTCTTT. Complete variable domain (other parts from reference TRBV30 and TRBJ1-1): SQTIHQWPATLVQPVGSPLSLECTVEGTSNPNLYWYRQAAGRGLQLLFYSVGIGQISSEVPQNLSASRPQDRQFILSSKKLLLSDSGFYLCAWSDVLGTGTLLAEAFFGQGTRLTVV.

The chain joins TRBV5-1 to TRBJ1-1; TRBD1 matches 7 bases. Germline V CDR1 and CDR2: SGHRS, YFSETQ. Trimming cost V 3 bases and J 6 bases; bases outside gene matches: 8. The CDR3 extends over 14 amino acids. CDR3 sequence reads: CASSSSTGVAEAFF. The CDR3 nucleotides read TGCGCCAGCAGCTCTAGTACAGGGGTCGCTGAAGCTTTCTTT.

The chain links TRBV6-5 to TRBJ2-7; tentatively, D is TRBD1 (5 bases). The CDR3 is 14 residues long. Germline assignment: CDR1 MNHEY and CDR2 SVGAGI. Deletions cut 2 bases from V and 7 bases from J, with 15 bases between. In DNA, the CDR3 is TGTGCCAGCAGTTACGGATGGCAGGGCGAGGAGCAGTACTTC. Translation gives CASSYGWQGEEQYF.

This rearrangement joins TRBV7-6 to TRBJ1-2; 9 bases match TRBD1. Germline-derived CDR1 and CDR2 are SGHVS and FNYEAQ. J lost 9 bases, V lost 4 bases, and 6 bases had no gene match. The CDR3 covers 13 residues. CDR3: CASSSGQGISYTF. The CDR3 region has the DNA TGTGCCAGCAGCTCCGGACAGGGGATAAGCTACACCTTC. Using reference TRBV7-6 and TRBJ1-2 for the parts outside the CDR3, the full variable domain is GAGVSQSPRYKVTKRGQDVALRCDPISGHVSLYWYRQALGQGPEFLTYFNYEAQQDKSGLPNDRFSAERPEGSISTLTIQRTEQRDSAMYRCASSSGQGISYTFGSGTRLTVV.

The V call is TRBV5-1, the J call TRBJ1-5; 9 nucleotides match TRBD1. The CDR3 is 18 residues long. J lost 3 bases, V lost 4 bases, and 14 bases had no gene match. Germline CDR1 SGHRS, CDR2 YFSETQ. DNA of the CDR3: TGCGCCAGCAGCGAGGGGACAGGGTGGGCAAATGTCAATCAGCCCCAGCATTTT. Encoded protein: CASSEGTGWANVNQPQHF.

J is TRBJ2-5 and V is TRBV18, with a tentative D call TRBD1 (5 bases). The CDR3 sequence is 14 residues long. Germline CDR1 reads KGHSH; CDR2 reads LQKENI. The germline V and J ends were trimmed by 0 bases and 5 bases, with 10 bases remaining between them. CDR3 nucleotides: TGTGCCAGCTCACCACCGTTAGGGGTGGAGACCCAGTACTTC. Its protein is CASSPPLGVETQYF.

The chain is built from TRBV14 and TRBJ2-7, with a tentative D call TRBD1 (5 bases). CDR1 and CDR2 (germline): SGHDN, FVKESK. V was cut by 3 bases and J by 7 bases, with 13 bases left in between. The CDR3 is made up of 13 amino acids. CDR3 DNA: TGTGCCAGCAGCCATATCAGGGCAGGGGAGCAGTACTTC. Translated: CASSHIRAGEQYF.

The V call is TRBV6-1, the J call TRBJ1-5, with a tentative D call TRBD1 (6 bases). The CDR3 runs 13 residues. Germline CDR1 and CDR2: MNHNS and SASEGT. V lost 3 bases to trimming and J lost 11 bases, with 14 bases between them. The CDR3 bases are TGTGCCAGCAGTGACACAGGGAGATGGGCCCAGCATTTT. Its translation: CASSDTGRWAQHF.

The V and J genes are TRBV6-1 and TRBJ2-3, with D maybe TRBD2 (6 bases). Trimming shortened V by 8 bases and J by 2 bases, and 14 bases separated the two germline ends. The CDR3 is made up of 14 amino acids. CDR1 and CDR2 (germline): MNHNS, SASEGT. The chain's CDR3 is CASLKGLPTDTQYF. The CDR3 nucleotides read TGTGCCAGCCTTAAGGGACTTCCCACAGATACGCAGTATTTT.

CDR3 sequence (DNA): TGCGCCAGCTCTAGACTAGCGGGGGATCTGGGTCAAGAGACCCAGTACTTC. This gives the protein CASSRLAGDLGQETQYF. The genes are TRBV10-2 and TRBJ2-5; 12 bases line up with TRBD2. CDR1 WSHSY and CDR2 SAAADI come from the germline V gene. The CDR3 is made up of 17 amino acids. Trimming removed 8 bases from V and 2 bases from J; junction bases left unmatched: 12.

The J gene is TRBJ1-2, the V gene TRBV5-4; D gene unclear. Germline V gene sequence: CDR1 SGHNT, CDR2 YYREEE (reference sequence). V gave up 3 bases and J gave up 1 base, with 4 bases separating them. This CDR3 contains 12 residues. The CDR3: CASSSGNYGYTF. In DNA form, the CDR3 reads TGTGCCAGCAGCTCGGGTAACTATGGCTACACCTTC.

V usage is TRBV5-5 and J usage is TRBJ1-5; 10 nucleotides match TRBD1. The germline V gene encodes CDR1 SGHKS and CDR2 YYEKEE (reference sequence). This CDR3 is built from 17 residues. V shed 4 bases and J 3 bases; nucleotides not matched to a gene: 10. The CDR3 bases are TGTGCCAGCAGCCCGGGGCTGGACAGGGGGATCAATCAGCCCCAGCATTTT. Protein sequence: CASSPGLDRGINQPQHF. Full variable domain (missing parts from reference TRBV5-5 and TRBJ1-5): DAGVTQSPTHLIKTRGQQVTLRCSPISGHKSVSWYQQVLGQGPQFIFQYYEKEERGRGNFPDRFSARQFPNYSSELNVNALLLGDSALYLCASSPGLDRGINQPQHFGDGTRLSIL.

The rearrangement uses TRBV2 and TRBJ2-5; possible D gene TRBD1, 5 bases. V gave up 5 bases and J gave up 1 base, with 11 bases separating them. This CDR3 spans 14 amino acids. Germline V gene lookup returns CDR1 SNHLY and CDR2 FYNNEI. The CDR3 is CASSSDQGQETQYF. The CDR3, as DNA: TGTGCCAGCAGTTCTGATCAGGGCCAAGAGACCCAGTACTTC.

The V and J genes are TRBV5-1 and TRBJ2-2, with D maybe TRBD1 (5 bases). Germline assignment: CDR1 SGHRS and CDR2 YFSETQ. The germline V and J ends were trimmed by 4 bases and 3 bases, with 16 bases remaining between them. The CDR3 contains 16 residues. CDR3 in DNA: TGCGCCAGCAGCAACTACAGGTTGTCGGACACCGGGGAGCTGTTTTTT. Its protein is CASSNYRLSDTGELFF. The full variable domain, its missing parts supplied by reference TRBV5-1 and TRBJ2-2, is KAGVTQTPRYLIKTRGQQVTLSCSPISGHRSVSWYQQTPGQGLQFLFEYFSETQRNKGNFPGRFSGRQFSNSRSEMNVSTLELGDSALYLCASSNYRLSDTGELFFGEGSRLTVL.

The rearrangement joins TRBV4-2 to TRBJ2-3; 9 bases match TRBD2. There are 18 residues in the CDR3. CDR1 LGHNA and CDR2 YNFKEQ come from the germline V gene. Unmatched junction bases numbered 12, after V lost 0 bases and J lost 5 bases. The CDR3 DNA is TGTGCCAGCAGCCAAGATCTGGGAACGCGGGAGGGGGGAGATACGCAGTATTTT. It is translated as CASSQDLGTREGGDTQYF.

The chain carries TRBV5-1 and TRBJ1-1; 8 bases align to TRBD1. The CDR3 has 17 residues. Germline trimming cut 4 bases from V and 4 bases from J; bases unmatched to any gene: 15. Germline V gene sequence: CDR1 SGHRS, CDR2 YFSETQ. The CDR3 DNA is TGCGCCAGCAGCCTCGCTTTTCAGGGGGCGTCGAGCACTGAAGCTTTCTTT. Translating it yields CASSLAFQGASSTEAFF.

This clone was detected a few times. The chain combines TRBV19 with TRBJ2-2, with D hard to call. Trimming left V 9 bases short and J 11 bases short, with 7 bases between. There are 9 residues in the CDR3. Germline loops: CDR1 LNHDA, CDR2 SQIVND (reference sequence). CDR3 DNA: TGTGCCAGGTCTTCTGAGCTGTTTTTT. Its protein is CARSSELFF.

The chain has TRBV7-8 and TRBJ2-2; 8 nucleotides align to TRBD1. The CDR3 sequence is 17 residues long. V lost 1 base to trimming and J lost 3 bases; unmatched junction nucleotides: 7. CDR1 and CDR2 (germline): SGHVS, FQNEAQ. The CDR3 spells CASSLGGRGLDTGELFF. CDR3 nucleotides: TGTGCCAGCAGCTTAGGTGGCAGGGGGCTCGACACCGGGGAGCTGTTTTTT. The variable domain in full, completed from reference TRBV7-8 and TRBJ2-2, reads GAGVSQSPRYKVAKRGQDVALRCDPISGHVSLFWYQQALGQGPEFLTYFQNEAQLDKSGLPSDRFFAERPEGSVSTLKIQRTQQEDSAVYLCASSLGGRGLDTGELFFGEGSRLTVL.

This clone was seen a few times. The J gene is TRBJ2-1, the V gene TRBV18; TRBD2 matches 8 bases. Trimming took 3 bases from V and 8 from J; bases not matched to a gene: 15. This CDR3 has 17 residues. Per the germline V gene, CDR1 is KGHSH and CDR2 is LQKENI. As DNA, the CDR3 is TGTGCCAGCTCACCTTACAATCCGGGACTAGTGGGGCATGAGCAGTTCTTC. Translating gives CASSPYNPGLVGHEQFF.

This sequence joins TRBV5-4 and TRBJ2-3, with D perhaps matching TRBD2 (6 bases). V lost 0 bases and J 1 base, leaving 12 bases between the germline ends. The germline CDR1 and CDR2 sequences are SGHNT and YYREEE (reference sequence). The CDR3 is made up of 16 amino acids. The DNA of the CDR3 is TGTGCCAGCAGCTTGGGACTAGGTCGGGGCACAGATACGCAGTATTTT. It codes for CASSLGLGRGTDTQYF.

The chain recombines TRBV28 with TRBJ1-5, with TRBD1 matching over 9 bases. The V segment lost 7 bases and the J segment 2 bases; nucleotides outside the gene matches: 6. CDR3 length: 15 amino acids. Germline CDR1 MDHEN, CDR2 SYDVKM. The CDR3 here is CASISGQGGNQPQHF. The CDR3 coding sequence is TGTGCCAGCATTTCGGGACAGGGAGGCAATCAGCCCCAGCATTTT.

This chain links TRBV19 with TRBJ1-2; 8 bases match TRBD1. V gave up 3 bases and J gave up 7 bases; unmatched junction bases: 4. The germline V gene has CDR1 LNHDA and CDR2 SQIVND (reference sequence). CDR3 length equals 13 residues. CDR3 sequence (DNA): TGTGCCAGTAGTATGGACAGGGATAGTGGCTACACCTTC. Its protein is CASSMDRDSGYTF.

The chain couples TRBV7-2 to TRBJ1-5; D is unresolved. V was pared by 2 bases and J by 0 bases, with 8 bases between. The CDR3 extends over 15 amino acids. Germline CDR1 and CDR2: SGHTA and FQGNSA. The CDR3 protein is CASSLYGSSNQPQHF. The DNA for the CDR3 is TGTGCCAGCAGCTTATATGGGAGTAGCAATCAGCCCCAGCATTTT.

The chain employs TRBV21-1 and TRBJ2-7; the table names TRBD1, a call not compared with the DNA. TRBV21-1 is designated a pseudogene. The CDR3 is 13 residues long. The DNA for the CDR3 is TGTGCCAGCAAAGGACCCAGGGGAAACGAGCAGTACTTC. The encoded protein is CASKGPRGNEQYF.

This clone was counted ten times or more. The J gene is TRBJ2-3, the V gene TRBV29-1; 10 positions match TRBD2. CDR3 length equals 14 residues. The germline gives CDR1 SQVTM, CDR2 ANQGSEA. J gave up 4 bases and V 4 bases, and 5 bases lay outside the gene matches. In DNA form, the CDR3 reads TGCAGCGTTGTTAGCGGGGGGAGATCAGATACGCAGTATTTT. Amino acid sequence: CSVVSGGRSDTQYF.